The clone carrying this TCR beta chain was detected a few times. The target antigen is unknown. As for treatment: approximately nine-day PBMC culture with coronavirus spike peptide pools or control peptides (ViraFEST assay). The authors swapped half the medium for fresh IL-2 medium on days 3 and 7. The sample originates from a study of vaccination and CD4 T cells after COVID-19. The wider study: Convalescent patients gave post-COVID blood a median about 100 days post-diagnosis, range 35 to 161. Stimulation used overlapping spike peptides from SARS-CoV-2, HCoV-NL63, HCoV-OC43 and HCoV-229E. Notes on the study in general: Spike mono-reactive status applied to 304 of 307 vaccine-specific clones in convalescent patients.

An Oncomine TCR Beta short-read assay was used to sequence the DNA from cultured CD4+ T cells. TCRdb reanalysed the PCR reads using MiXCR and keeps one entry per CDR3 protein. The repertoire includes over 10,000 distinct CDR3 sequences, roughly 37% of them detected once, and about 12% sits in the top ten. The CDR3 runs to 12 residues. The germline V gene has CDR1 MNHNS and CDR2 SASEGT. V was shortened by 4 bases and J by 5 bases, with 5 bases between the two germline ends. This sequence joins TRBV6-1 and TRBJ2-2; D remains ambiguous. This receptor was obtained from a human donor who had recovered from COVID-19. Sequenced sample: CD4+ T cells from blood, cultured in vitro. CDR3 residues: CASSGPTGELFF. The CDR3 DNA sequence: TGTGCCAGCAGTGGACCTACCGGGGAGCTGTTTTTT.